This T cell receptor (beta chain) was recovered during a study of beta chain features in type 1 diabetes. Study observations and caveats: Compared to healthy donors, patients appeared to have naive, central memory and Treg TCRB repertoires that were more alike. When VDJ junctions were examined, type 1 diabetes patients showed fewer insertions and more deletions.

The sequenced template was cDNA made from the entire isolated RNA. TCRdb's table, derived via immunoSEQ multiplex PCR, lists solely in-frame clones and lacks some. The sample contains fewer than 250,000 clones, over 8.5% of which appear only once. This clone occurred a few times. What it binds is not known. The V gene's germline CDR1 is MGHDK and CDR2 SYGVNS. The CDR3 has 12 residues. The V end was cut by 6 bases, the J end by 6 bases, with 11 bases between. Sorting based on CD45RO/CCR7/CD25/CD127/CD95/CD27 separated CD4+ naive, central memory, regulatory and stem cell-like memory cells. The source of this sequence is a woman aged 18-29 years in good health. The V call is TRBV25-1, the J call TRBJ1-2; D not certain. The specimen sequenced was naive CD4+ T cells from blood. Written as DNA, the CDR3 is TGTGCCAGCAGCTACTCGTCCCATGGCTACACCTTC. This codes for CASSYSSHGYTF.